This TCR beta chain stems from a study of Graves' ophthalmopathy and Graves' hyperthyroidism (dated by TCRdb to 2016 to 2019). Study-wide context: Peripheral blood samples were taken at the time of initial diagnosis, before any treatment was given. The study used TCR beta repertoire signatures to distinguish Graves' ophthalmopathy from Graves' hyperthyroidism and to predict progression to ophthalmopathy. In total, approximately 130 blood samples were TCR-sequenced: approximately 42 ophthalmopathy, some 75 hyperthyroidism and approximately 17 hyperthyroidism-to-ophthalmopathy patients. A discovery set of about 99 patients (around 45 ophthalmopathy, 55 to 60 stable hyperthyroidism) was enrolled to explore V-J signatures distinguishing ophthalmopathy from hyperthyroidism. For independent validation, a separate cohort was made up of 18 hyperthyroidism patients plus 17 patients who later progressed from hyperthyroidism to ophthalmopathy. T-cell repertoires of thyroid tissue and blood were compared in over 5 hyperthyroidism patients. Following sampling, methimazole starting at 30 mg daily was administered to hyperthyroidism patients, and high-dose intravenous methylprednisolone was administered to ophthalmopathy patients. Overall study outcomes, separate from this receptor: Most expanded thyroid clonotypes with frequency above 0.001 were also detected in blood, suggesting blood repertoires may reflect the thyroid immune response. In validation, the model predicted ophthalmopathy progression with 70.59% sensitivity and 72.22% specificity; 12 predicted patients were CT-confirmed with GO in a median of about 7.1 months. The 13-signature model separated ophthalmopathy from stable hyperthyroidism with approximately 90% sensitivity and 81.08% specificity in cross-validation, and 80%/75% in the test set. Sample size was not predetermined statistically, and investigators were not blinded to group allocation.

The CDR3 runs 16 residues from the cysteine to the phenylalanine. The entry retains the CDR3 DNA only, 48 bases that are in frame from base 1. From a lookup of the germline V gene (reference sequence), CDR1 and CDR2 are GTSNPN and SVGIG. V is shortened by 0 bases, J by 3 bases, and the region joining them spans 17 bases. Ophthalmopathy patients were characterized by moderately to severely active disease, a Clinical Activity Score of at least 3, a NOSPECS grade of at least 4, and a disease duration under 3 months. Patients with other autoimmune diseases, uncontrolled infections, pregnancy or lactation were excluded. Diagnosis relied on clinical symptoms, serum thyroxine, TRAb, thyroid ultrasound and orbital computed tomography. Ficoll-Paque density gradient centrifugation was used to isolate PBMCs from approximately 10 ml of fresh peripheral blood. Total RNA was extracted with Trizol reagent and quality-checked on an Agilent 2100 Bioanalyzer.

For repertoire sequencing, TCR beta CDR3 regions were amplified from RNA transcripts. The first round of RT-PCR was done with HTBI primers and the Qiagen OneStep RT-PCR kit, and was followed by a second round of multiplex PCR, then size selection and purification. Sequencing of the libraries was carried out on an Illumina HiSeq2000 in paired-end mode with 100 bp reads. The authors' pipeline ran thus. SOAPnuke was used to process the reads, throwing out any read that had adapters, had uncalled bases, had a mean Phred below 15, or lacked an exact constant-primer or identifier match. COPE v1.2.5 was used to merge the high-quality paired reads. Each unique nucleotide sequence was treated as a clonotype, and MiTCR v1.1 was used to align the clonotypes to the IMGT TRB V, D and J references. The analysis was limited to V-J combinations with a frequency above 0.0001, which together covered roughly 99% of the repertoires. A TCR clonal expansion and chaos score per V-J combination was defined as the ratio of F50 clonal expansion to chaos observed in the TCRdist matrix. Welch's t-statistics and random forest were used to reduce features to approximately 13 V-J combinations, which were fed into a naive Bayes classifier. The similarity between thyroid and blood repertoires was quantified using the Morisita-Horn index. TCRdb ran its own pipeline on the public reads, namely fastp trimming at Q25 and MiXCR clone calling, and kept in-frame beta chains. CDR3 protein duplicates are merged, each entry listing the most common genes and DNA. TCRdb, not the authors, supplied the V and J calls. The sample table records 340,000 or so distinct CDR3 sequences; 15% to 20% of these occur just once. The top ten clonotypes cover approximately 13% of the sample.

Regarding this clonotype: This clone's antigen is unknown. Per-nucleotide qualities are absent, and no much larger clonotype sits a single base away.

Here the chain combines TRBV30 and TRBJ2-5; TRBD1 could be the D gene, as 6 bases match. The sample taken for sequencing was peripheral blood. The TCR sequence derives from an adult man with Graves' ophthalmopathy. The CDR3 here reads CAWSVLRLKGEETQYF. The sequenced DNA is TGTGCCTGGAGTGTACTCAGGTTGAAGGGGGAAGAGACCCAGTACTTC.